The clone carrying this T cell receptor beta chain was recorded a few times. Its antigen remains unknown. The data belong to a study of vaccination and CD4 T cells after COVID-19. Findings and limits, study-wide: Median roughly 90% of reactive clones detected in convalescent patients emerged only post-vaccination.

V was clipped by 5 bases and J by 11 bases; unmatched bases: 8. CDR3 length equals 13 residues. Germline V CDR1 and CDR2: LNHDA, SQIVND (reference sequence). The treatment here: approximately 9-day PBMC culture with coronavirus spike peptide pools or control peptides (ViraFEST assay). Antigen-specific T cell expansion with peptide pools preceded TCR sequencing in the ViraFEST approach. After culture for approximately nine days, isolation of CD4+ T cells was performed by negative selection. Once obtained from cultured CD4+ T cells, the DNA was sequenced using the Oncomine TCR Beta short-read assay. TCRdb itself ran the PCR reads through MiXCR, one entry per CDR3 protein. The sample has 15,000 to 25,000 distinct CDR3 sequences; around 41% are singletons.

The source is a human donor with COVID-19. This chain links TRBV19 with TRBJ1-1, with TRBD1 matching 10 bases. Sequenced input: cultured CD4+ T cells from blood. Written as DNA, the CDR3 is TGTGCCAGTAGTCCCTCGGGACAGGGGTCGGCTTTCTTT. Its translation is CASSPSGQGSAFF.